Below, one T cell receptor beta chain is given with its context. Its antigen is not known. The data belong to a study of vaccination and CD4 T cells after COVID-19. Study at large: Each of the control cultures got a CEFX pool, an HIV-1 Nef pool, or no peptide.

The treatment: roughly 10-day PBMC culture with coronavirus spike peptide pools or control peptides (ViraFEST assay). General study findings and limits: Median counts of SARS-CoV-2-reactive clonotypes increased from roughly 19 to 38; this difference was not significant.

Germline CDR1 is LGHDT and CDR2 is YNNKEL (reference sequence). Trimming removed 4 bases at V and 6 bases at J, with 16 bases between. This CDR3 comprises 15 residues. Scientists ran DNA taken from cultured CD4+ T cells through the Oncomine TCR Beta short-read assay for sequencing. TCRdb reprocessed the PCR reads via MiXCR and lists one record per CDR3 protein. The data hold about 12,000 distinct CDR3 sequences, with around 60% observed a single time. The material sequenced was CD4+ T cells from blood, cultured in vitro. The chain combines TRBV3-1 with TRBJ1-5, with D perhaps TRBD1 (5 bases). The receptor's source is a human donor who had recovered from COVID-19. CDR3 sequence: CASSRATEGPQPQHF. CDR3 in DNA: TGTGCCAGCAGCCGAGCGACAGAGGGACCTCAGCCCCAGCATTTT.